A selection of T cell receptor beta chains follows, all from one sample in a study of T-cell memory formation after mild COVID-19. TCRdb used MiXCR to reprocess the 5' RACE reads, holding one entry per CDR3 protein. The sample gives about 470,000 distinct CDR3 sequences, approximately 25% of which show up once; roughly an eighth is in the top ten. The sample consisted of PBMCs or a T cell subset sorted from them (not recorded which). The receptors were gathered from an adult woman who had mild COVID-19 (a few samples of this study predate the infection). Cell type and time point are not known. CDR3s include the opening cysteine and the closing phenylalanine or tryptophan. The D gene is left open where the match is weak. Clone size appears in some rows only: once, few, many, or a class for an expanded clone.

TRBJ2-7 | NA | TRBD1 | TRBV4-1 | TGCGCCAGCAGCACCCGACAGGGTACAAGCTACGAGCAGTACTTC | CASSTRQGTSYEQYF
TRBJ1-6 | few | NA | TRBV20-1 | TGCAGTGTTCAGGGTGGTTCGGCGAATTCACCCCTCCACTTT | CSVQGGSANSPLHF
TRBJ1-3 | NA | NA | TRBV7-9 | TGTGCCAGCAGCTTAAGCGGCAACTCTGGAAACACCATATATTTT | CASSLSGNSGNTIYF
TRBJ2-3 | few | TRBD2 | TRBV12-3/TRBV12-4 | TGTGCCAGCAGAACTAGCGGGAGTGTGTTGGATACGCAGTATTTT | CASRTSGSVLDTQYF
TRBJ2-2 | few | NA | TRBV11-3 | TGTGCCAGCAGCTTAGCTTTGACTTCCCGAACCGGGGAGCTGTTTTTT | CASSLALTSRTGELFF
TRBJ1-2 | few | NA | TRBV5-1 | TGCGCCAGCAGCTTGGGGACGATTGCGAGTGGCTACACCTTC | CASSLGTIASGYTF
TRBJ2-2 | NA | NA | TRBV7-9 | TGTGCCAGCAGCTTCCCCGGGACACATCTCCACACCGGGGAGCTGTTTTTT | CASSFPGTHLHTGELFF
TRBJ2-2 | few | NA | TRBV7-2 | TGTGCCAGCAGCTTAGACGGGACGAACACCGGGGAGCTGTTTTTT | CASSLDGTNTGELFF
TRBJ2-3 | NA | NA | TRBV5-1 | TGCGCCAGCAGCTTGGGAGAAGTGGGCACAGATACGCAGTATTTT | CASSLGEVGTDTQYF
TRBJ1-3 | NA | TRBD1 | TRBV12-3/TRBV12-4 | TGTGCCAGTCGGACAGGCTTGAGAAACACCATATATTTT | CASRTGLRNTIYF